One T cell receptor beta chain is described in this entry. Its antigen is unknown. One end of the junction does not line up with germline, which may come from a read error. None of the patients had undergone any treatment ahead of thyroid surgery. The data stem from a study of metastatic and nonmetastatic thyroid tumors. On the study more broadly: The study looked at repertoires side by side in blood and in tumor or nodule tissue from malignant and benign thyroid patients.

The germline V gene encodes CDR1 SGHAT and CDR2 FQNNGV. The CDR3 runs 14 residues. In the original processing: Built for papillary thyroid cancer, a distant-metastasis classifier drew on CDR3 differences across clinicopathological groups. TCRdb used MiXCR to call clones anew from the PCR reads. TCRdb, not the authors, supplied the V and J calls. This sample has approximately 35,000 clones, with about a third found just once. Notes on the study in general: TCR beta diversity was reportedly significantly higher in malignant thyroid tumors than benign nodules, in blood and tumor.

The TCR was taken from a female donor with papillary thyroid cancer or a benign thyroid nodule (not recorded which). Some clones in this sample may be carry-over from other donors' samples. Sequenced material: tumor tissue. The rearrangement uses TRBV11-2 and TRBJ2-7; TRBD2 matches 8 bases. The CDR3 bases are TGTGCCAGCAGCTTAGCGGGAGGGTACCACGAGCATTACTTC. Translating gives CASSLAGGYHEHYF.